The entry that follows covers one T cell receptor (beta chain) sequence. What it binds is unknown. This sample was taken from a study of human T cells and chemical hapten exposure. Study at large: There were weekly diphenylcyclopropenone doses to the scalp for patients throughout the roughly 24-week study. Variation in per-sample TCR yields came mainly from small pooled library volume differences.

The sample's time point: pre-sensitization, week 0. The treatment: therapeutic diphenylcyclopropenone sensitization with weekly scalp DPC. Study-level points and caveats: Expanded TCR sets contained significantly more large CDR3 similarity clusters than controls.

Original data processing: From around 25,000 to 690,000 TCRs were found per sample, with a median of around 100,000. MiXCR, run by TCRdb on the RACE reads, gives a single entry per CDR3 protein. V and J calls and clone size were set by TCRdb, not the authors. The table shows around 60,000 distinct CDR3 sequences, with 5.5% to 7.5% occurring only once. CDR1 LGHNA and CDR2 YNFKEQ come from the germline V gene. The ends lost 1 base at V and 6 bases at J; junction bases unmatched: 6. The CDR3 covers 16 residues. Here the sequenced sample was whole blood, taken in connection with sensitization to the hapten diphenylcyclopropenone (DPC). The chain joins TRBV4-2 to TRBJ1-4; 9 positions agree with TRBD1. The clonotype originates from a woman in her twenties or thirties with alopecia areata. Some clones in this sample may be carry-over from other donors' samples. The CDR3 DNA sequence: TGTGCCAGCAGCCAAGTCGGCGGACAGGGGTATGAAAAACTGTTTTTT. Translation gives CASSQVGGQGYEKLFF.